The sample holds a few counts of the clone carrying this TCR beta chain. Its antigen is undetermined. Amplification yielded TCR beta CDR3 regions, with RNA transcripts as the source. HTBI primers drove first-round RT-PCR of the TCR CDR3. TCRdb re-called the multiplex PCR reads with MiXCR, one entry per CDR3 protein. The repertoire has about half a million distinct CDR3 sequences, roughly 21% of them found once; the top ten carry approximately 48%. The sample originates from a study of T cells in Graves' hyperthyroidism and ophthalmopathy. The study, taken as a whole, reports: The model foresaw ophthalmopathy a median roughly 6 months prior to onset. Blood samples included most of the expanded thyroid clonotypes exceeding 0.001.

Patients were excluded because of uncontrolled infection, other autoimmune disease, pregnancy or lactation. Material for sequencing was blood. The receptor's source is a man in his forties or fifties with Graves' ophthalmopathy.

The DNA of the CDR3 is TGTGCCAGCAGCTTAATAAGCGGGGGCGGTACAGATACGCAGTATTTT. Residues: CASSLISGGGTDTQYF. The V gene is TRBV7-9, the J gene TRBJ2-3; 8 nucleotides agree with TRBD2. V shed 2 bases, J shed 3 bases, and the junction held 7 bases outside the gene matches. This CDR3 is 16 amino acids long. CDR1 is SEHNR, CDR2 FQNEAQ, per germline (reference sequence).